The 32 T cell receptor beta chains given below trace back to one sample, sequenced in a study of CD8+ T cells in alopecia areata. The sequencing template was cDNA reverse transcribed from extracted RNA. Assay: immunoSEQ multiplex PCR; the TCRdb copy retains only in-frame clones and omits some. The sample records about 150,000 clones, around 50% being singletons. Treatment defined: oral pan-JAK inhibitor, 5-10 mg twice daily. The material was CD8+ T cells sorted from blood, obtained at week 4, from a patient treated with tofacitinib. The receptors shown here come from a human donor with alopecia areata.

This chain connects TRBV15 to TRBJ2-2; D is perhaps TRBD2 (6 bases). This CDR3 has 20 residues. Trimming removed 0 bases from V and 6 bases from J, with 26 bases in between. CDR1 is LNHNV, CDR2 YYDKDF, per germline (reference sequence). The CDR3 reads CATSRDPGEIGTFEAGELFF. The CDR3 region has the DNA TGTGCCACCAGCAGAGATCCGGGGGAAATCGGGACGTTTGAAGCCGGGGAGCTGTTTTTT.

The rearrangement links TRBV7-8 to TRBJ1-5; maybe TRBD1 (6 bases). The germline CDR1 and CDR2 sequences are SGHVS and FQNEAQ. Trimming pared 5 bases from V and 7 bases from J, leaving 18 bases between. The CDR3 sequence is 15 residues long. This chain's CDR3 is CASSTGQKREQPQHF. CDR3 nucleotides: TGTGCCAGCAGCACAGGACAGAAAAGGGAACAGCCCCAGCATTTT.

The chain joins TRBV4-3 to TRBJ2-3, with 11 bases matching TRBD2. J was trimmed by 0 bases and V by 1 base; bases with no gene match: 6. Germline loops: CDR1 LGHNA, CDR2 YSLEER. This CDR3 region has 18 residues. For the CDR3, the DNA is TGCGCCAGCAGCCAAGGAGCTAGCGGGGGGTTTAGCACAGATACGCAGTATTTT. It specifies CASSQGASGGFSTDTQYF.

This chain connects TRBV29-1 to TRBJ1-2; D is undetermined. CDR1 is SQVTM and CDR2 is ANQGSEA in the germline V gene. The CDR3 covers 13 residues. Trimming left V 7 bases short and J 8 bases short, with 20 bases between. This CDR3 reads CSADGGLVWGYTF. The CDR3 DNA is TGCAGCGCCGACGGCGGTCTTGTGTGGGGCTACACCTTC.

This clone has just a few counts. The V call is TRBV6-5, the J call TRBJ2-2, with unresolved D. The CDR3 covers 14 residues. Per germline, CDR1 MNHEY and CDR2 SVGAGI. Trimming cost V 6 bases and J 8 bases, with 16 bases left between them. DNA for the CDR3: TGTGCCAGCAGCGACGGTAGGGATCCGGGGGAGCTGTTTTTT. This translates into CASSDGRDPGELFF.

This clone was observed a handful of times. The V call is TRBV29-1, the J call TRBJ1-1; D is perhaps TRBD1 (5 bases). V was cut by 5 bases and J by 3 bases, with 13 bases left in between. From germline, CDR1 is SQVTM and CDR2 ANQGSEA. The CDR3 totals 13 residues. CDR3 region: CSVLEGPYTEAFF. The DNA of the CDR3 is TGCAGCGTTTTGGAGGGGCCCTACACTGAAGCTTTCTTT. Combining the CDR3 with reference TRBV29-1 and TRBJ1-1 gives the whole variable domain SAVISQKPSRDICQRGTSLTIQCQVDSQVTMMFWYRQQPGQSLTLIATANQGSEATYESGFVIDKFPISRPNLTFSTLTVSNMSPEDSSIYLCSVLEGPYTEAFFGQGTRLTVV.

The V and J genes are TRBV7-6 and TRBJ2-2; perhaps TRBD2 as D (5 bases). Germline CDR1 and CDR2: SGHVS and FNYEAQ. The CDR3 loop spans 14 amino acids. Trimming removed 6 bases from V and 5 bases from J, with 13 bases in between. The CDR3 DNA sequence: TGTGCCAGCAGACCCGGGGATCAAACCGGGGAGCTGTTTTTT. Translation: CASRPGDQTGELFF.

This chain joins TRBV7-9 and TRBJ2-7, with TRBD1 matching 9 bases. V shed 4 bases, J shed 7 bases, and the junction held 5 bases outside the gene matches. This CDR3 has 13 amino acids. Per germline, CDR1 SEHNR and CDR2 FQNEAQ (reference sequence). The CDR3 DNA reads as TGTGCCAGCAGCTCCGGACAGGGGCGAGAGCAGTACTTC. It translates to CASSSGQGREQYF.

This clone was detected a few times. The J gene is TRBJ2-1, the V gene TRBV27; D unresolved. Germline V gene data show CDR1 as MNHEY and CDR2 as SMNVEV (reference sequence). Trimming removed 1 base at V and 2 bases at J, with 3 bases between. This CDR3 comprises 13 residues. CDR3 DNA sequence: TGTGCCAGCAGTTTATATCCCTACAATGAGCAGTTCTTC. Translation: CASSLYPYNEQFF.

The genes are TRBV27 and TRBJ1-6; possible D gene TRBD1, 5 bases. The CDR3 has 13 amino acids. Trimming took 2 bases from V and 7 from J, leaving 6 bases between them. The V gene's germline CDR1 is MNHEY and CDR2 SMNVEV (reference sequence). The CDR3 DNA follows: TGTGCCAGCAGTTTAGACAGAAATTCACCCCTCCACTTT. It encodes CASSLDRNSPLHF.

This clone has a handful of counts. This chain joins TRBV19 and TRBJ1-2, with D hard to call. The V and J ends lost 5 bases and 3 bases respectively, with 10 bases between them. The CDR3 covers 13 residues. Germline V CDR1 and CDR2: LNHDA, SQIVND (reference sequence). In DNA, the CDR3 is TGTGCCAGTAGTGCCCGGTCCTACTATGGCTACACCTTC. It specifies CASSARSYYGYTF.

The V gene is TRBV30, the J gene TRBJ1-1; 7 nucleotides align to TRBD1. This CDR3 has 12 amino acids. Unmatched junction bases numbered 4, after V lost 5 bases and J lost 4 bases. Per germline, CDR1 GTSNPN and CDR2 SVGIG (reference sequence). The CDR3 region is CAWGTVGTEAFF. The CDR3 coding sequence is TGTGCCTGGGGGACAGTCGGCACTGAAGCTTTCTTT.

The chain recombines TRBV7-9 with TRBJ2-5; the D is unclear. There are 12 residues in the CDR3. Germline assignment: CDR1 SEHNR and CDR2 FQNEAQ (reference sequence). The germline V and J ends were trimmed by 11 bases and 5 bases, with 15 bases remaining between them. CDR3 residues: CAWATSRETQYF. The DNA of the CDR3 is TGTGCCTGGGCCACCTCCAGGGAGACCCAGTACTTC.

The V call is TRBV19, the J call TRBJ2-1; the D is unclear. The V and J ends lost 3 bases and 5 bases respectively, with 5 bases between them. CDR1 and CDR2 (germline): LNHDA, SQIVND (reference sequence). The CDR3 loop spans 12 amino acids. The CDR3: CASSMGNNEQFF. As DNA, the CDR3 is TGTGCCAGTAGTATGGGTAACAATGAGCAGTTCTTC.

This clone occurred once. The chain employs TRBV11-2 and TRBJ2-2; no clear D. Germline loops: CDR1 SGHAT, CDR2 FQNNGV. The CDR3 is 14 amino acids. With 3 bases removed from V and 3 bases from J, the gap between germline ends came to 8 bases. The CDR3 region is CASSFDGYTGELFF. The DNA for the CDR3 is TGTGCCAGCAGCTTCGACGGTTACACCGGGGAGCTGTTTTTT. Using reference TRBV11-2 and TRBJ2-2 for the parts outside the CDR3, the full variable domain is EAGVAQSPRYKIIEKRQSVAFWCNPISGHATLYWYQQILGQGPKLLIQFQNNGVVDDSQLPKDRFSAERLKGVDSTLKIQPAKLEDSAVYLCASSFDGYTGELFFGEGSRLTVL.

The chain employs TRBV15 and TRBJ2-7; D perhaps matches TRBD1 (6 bases). V was trimmed by 4 bases and J by 5 bases, leaving 18 bases between them. The CDR3 has 15 residues. Looked up from germline, CDR1 is LNHNV and CDR2 is YYDKDF (reference sequence). CDR3 DNA: TGTGCCACCAGCACCGAACAGGGACCTTGGGACGAGCAGTACTTC. This encodes CATSTEQGPWDEQYF.

The genes are TRBV10-3 and TRBJ2-7; TRBD2 agrees at 15 bases. The CDR3 extends over 17 amino acids. V dropped 2 bases and J dropped 5; count of bases not matched to a gene: 7. The germline gives CDR1 ENHRY, CDR2 SYGVKD. The CDR3 nucleotides are TGTGCCATCAGTGAGGGACTAGCGGGGGGGCCGGGGCACGAGCAGTACTTC. Its translation is CAISEGLAGGPGHEQYF.

J is TRBJ2-6 and V is TRBV6-4, with 7 bases fitting TRBD1. The trim removed 2 bases at V and 0 bases at J, leaving 7 bases unmatched. The CDR3 is made up of 18 amino acids. The germline V gene has CDR1 MRHNA and CDR2 SNTAGT. For the CDR3, the DNA is TGTGCCAGCAGTGACGAGGGGGCCGTGGACTCTGGGGCCAACGTCCTGACTTTC. Amino acid sequence: CASSDEGAVDSGANVLTF.

In its sample, this clone was seen once. A far larger clone differs by one base, so this is likely a read error. The rearrangement joins TRBV4-3 to TRBJ1-2; D is ambiguous. The CDR3 loop spans 15 amino acids. Germline V CDR1 and CDR2: LGHNA, YSLEER. The CDR3, as DNA: TGCGCCGGCAGCCAAGATAGGGCCAGCGGCTATGGCTACACCTTC. Amino acid sequence: CAGSQDRASGYGYTF.

Only a few counts were recorded for this clone. V usage is TRBV10-3 and J usage is TRBJ2-7, with a possible D match to TRBD1 (5 bases). Germline V lookup: CDR1 ENHRY, CDR2 SYGVKD. V lost 0 bases and J 6 bases, leaving 15 bases between the germline ends. CDR3 length: 15 residues. The CDR3 coding sequence is TGTGCCATCAGTGAGTCGAAGGGGCAACGGATCGAGCAGTACTTC. It specifies CAISESKGQRIEQYF.

This clone was detected only a few times. This chain links TRBV5-4 with TRBJ1-2; maybe TRBD1 (6 bases). Trimming cost V 2 bases and J 2 bases, with 16 bases left between them. CDR1 is SGHNT, CDR2 YYREEE, per germline (reference sequence). The CDR3 spans 16 residues. In DNA, the CDR3 is TGTGCCAGCAGCTTCCGGACAGACGGGGGAAACTATGGCTACACCTTC. Protein: CASSFRTDGGNYGYTF.

This chain connects TRBV5-6 to TRBJ2-3; a possible D gene is TRBD1 (5 bases). The germline gives CDR1 SGHDT, CDR2 YYEEEE. The CDR3 totals 14 residues. V gave up 0 bases and J gave up 2 bases, with 7 bases separating them. CDR3 nucleotides: TGTGCCAGCAGCTTGGGTGGGGCCACAGATACGCAGTATTTT. This codes for CASSLGGATDTQYF.

This clone was detected a few times. V is TRBV9 and J is TRBJ2-1; 7 positions agree with TRBD2. The CDR3 runs to 16 residues. CDR1 and CDR2 (germline): SGDLS, YYNGEE. Unmatched junction bases numbered 3, after V lost 0 bases and J lost 0 bases. In DNA, the CDR3 is TGTGCCAGCAGCGTAGGGGGCGGGAGCTCCTACAATGAGCAGTTCTTC. This gives the protein CASSVGGGSSYNEQFF. Full variable domain (remainder filled in from reference TRBV9 and TRBJ2-1): DSGVTQTPKHLITATGQRVTLRCSPRSGDLSVYWYQQSLDQGLQFLIQYYNGEERAKGNILERFSAQQFPDLHSELNLSSLELGDSALYFCASSVGGGSSYNEQFFGPGTRLTVL.

This clone was counted at least ten times. The chain is built from TRBV5-8 and TRBJ1-5, with TRBD1 identical over 7 bases. V lost 6 bases, J lost 7 bases, and 10 bases stayed unmatched. The CDR3 length is 14 residues. Germline CDR1 SGHTS, CDR2 YDEGEE. The CDR3 reads CASMGGGISQPQHF. In DNA form, the CDR3 reads TGTGCCAGCATGGGAGGGGGCATCAGCCAGCCCCAGCATTTT.

The rearrangement joins TRBV5-1 to TRBJ2-7, with a weak D call TRBD1 (6 bases). CDR1 and CDR2 from the germline V gene are SGHRS and YFSETQ. The CDR3 length is 15 residues. The germline V and J ends were trimmed by 1 base and 1 base, with 12 bases remaining between them. Written as DNA, the CDR3 is TGCGCCAGCAGCTTGTATCTGGACAGATCCTACGAGCAGTACTTC. It yields the protein CASSLYLDRSYEQYF. Complete variable domain (other parts from reference TRBV5-1 and TRBJ2-7): KAGVTQTPRYLIKTRGQQVTLSCSPISGHRSVSWYQQTPGQGLQFLFEYFSETQRNKGNFPGRFSGRQFSNSRSEMNVSTLELGDSALYLCASSLYLDRSYEQYFGPGTRLTVT.

This clone was counted between two and nine times. This CDR3 is CASSSTSGLAAEQYF. CDR3 coding DNA: TGTGCCAGCAGCTCGACCTCGGGACTAGCTGCCGAGCAGTACTTC. The rearrangement links TRBV6-5 to TRBJ2-7; 9 bases fit TRBD2. Looked up from germline, CDR1 is MNHEY and CDR2 is SVGAGI. The CDR3 is 15 residues long. J gave up 6 bases and V 6 bases, and 12 bases lay outside the gene matches.

This chain connects TRBV27 to TRBJ1-5; D is undetermined. This CDR3 is built from 15 residues. Trimming took off 8 bases at V and 7 bases at J, with 21 bases between the two ends. Per the germline V gene, CDR1 is MNHEY and CDR2 is SMNVEV (reference sequence). CDR3 sequence reads: CASDRTGRLGQPQHF. In DNA form, the CDR3 reads TGTGCCAGCGACCGGACGGGGAGGCTGGGACAGCCCCAGCATTTT.

The chain carries TRBV5-4 and TRBJ1-1; no clear D. The CDR3 is 11 residues long. The germline CDR1 and CDR2 sequences are SGHNT and YYREEE (reference sequence). V was trimmed by 4 bases and J by 4 bases, leaving 5 bases between them. The CDR3 DNA is TGTGCCAGCAGCACGAGCACTGAAGCTTTCTTT. This encodes CASSTSTEAFF.

This clone was detected a few times. The chain recombines TRBV19 with TRBJ2-6, with a possible D match to TRBD2 (5 bases). The CDR3 contains 14 residues. CDR1 and CDR2 from the germline V gene are LNHDA and SQIVND (reference sequence). V gave up 4 bases and J gave up 3 bases, with 7 bases separating them. The CDR3 bases are TGTGCCAGTAGTACAGACTATGGGGCCAACGTCCTGACTTTC. Amino acids: CASSTDYGANVLTF. Variable domain in full (rest from reference TRBV19 and TRBJ2-6): DGGITQSPKYLFRKEGQNVTLSCEQNLNHDAMYWYRQDPGQGLRLIYYSQIVNDFQKGDIAEGYSVSREKKESFPLTVTSAQKNPTAFYLCASSTDYGANVLTFGAGSRLTVL.

The V gene is TRBV18, the J gene TRBJ2-1, with 10 positions matching TRBD2. In germline, CDR1 is KGHSH, CDR2 LQKENI. After removal of 0 bases from V and 6 bases from J, the junction contained 5 bases not matched to a gene. CDR3 length: 16 residues. CDR3 in DNA: TGTGCCAGCTCACCACCAGCGGGGGGGCCCCGCAATGAGCAGTTCTTC. Translated, it gives CASSPPAGGPRNEQFF.

The rearrangement uses TRBV4-1 and TRBJ1-2; D gene uncertain. This CDR3 is built from 15 residues. V dropped 4 bases and J dropped 4 bases, with 16 bases sitting between them. Germline CDR1 is MGHRA and CDR2 is YSYEKL. CDR3 amino acids: CASSPLLERGYGYTF. The CDR3 bases are TGCGCCAGCAGCCCCCTGTTAGAGCGCGGCTATGGCTACACCTTC.

There are a few counts of this clone. The rearrangement uses TRBV11-1 and TRBJ2-7; D ambiguous. This CDR3 contains 10 residues. Per the germline V gene, CDR1 is SGHAT and CDR2 is FQDESV (reference sequence). The germline V and J ends were trimmed by 8 bases and 5 bases, with 7 bases remaining between them. The DNA for the CDR3 is TGTGCCAGCGGTTTCAACGAGCAGTACTTC. It is translated as CASGFNEQYF. The entire variable domain, with the rest obtained from reference TRBV11-1 and TRBJ2-7, is as follows: EAEVAQSPRYKITEKSQAVAFWCDPISGHATLYWYRQILGQGPELLVQFQDESVVDDSQLPKDRFSAERLKGVDSTLKIQPAELGDSAMYLCASGFNEQYFGPGTRLTVT.